Listed here is a single TCR beta chain. TCRdb reprocessed the reads via MiXCR and lists one record per CDR3 protein. Counted here are around 180,000 distinct CDR3 sequences, 25% to 30% occurring once; the ten biggest clones make up 30% to 40%. The data were obtained in a study of T cell repertoires in cytomegalovirus infection. Background on the study: Indications of both CMV infection and matching HLA type were provided by public TCR beta signatures.

Germline V lookup: CDR1 ENHRY, CDR2 SYGVKD. Between the trimmed V and J ends, which lost 6 bases and 0 bases, there was a span of 9 bases. This CDR3 is built from 14 residues. Sample: PBMCs. This chain uses TRBV10-3 with TRBJ1-5; D ambiguous. This receptor was obtained from a human donor in good health (CMV status not recorded). Some clones in this sample may be carry-over from other donors' samples. DNA of the CDR3: TGTGCCATCAGGGGTGTTGATAGCAATCAGCCCCAGCATTTT. Residues: CAIRGVDSNQPQHF.